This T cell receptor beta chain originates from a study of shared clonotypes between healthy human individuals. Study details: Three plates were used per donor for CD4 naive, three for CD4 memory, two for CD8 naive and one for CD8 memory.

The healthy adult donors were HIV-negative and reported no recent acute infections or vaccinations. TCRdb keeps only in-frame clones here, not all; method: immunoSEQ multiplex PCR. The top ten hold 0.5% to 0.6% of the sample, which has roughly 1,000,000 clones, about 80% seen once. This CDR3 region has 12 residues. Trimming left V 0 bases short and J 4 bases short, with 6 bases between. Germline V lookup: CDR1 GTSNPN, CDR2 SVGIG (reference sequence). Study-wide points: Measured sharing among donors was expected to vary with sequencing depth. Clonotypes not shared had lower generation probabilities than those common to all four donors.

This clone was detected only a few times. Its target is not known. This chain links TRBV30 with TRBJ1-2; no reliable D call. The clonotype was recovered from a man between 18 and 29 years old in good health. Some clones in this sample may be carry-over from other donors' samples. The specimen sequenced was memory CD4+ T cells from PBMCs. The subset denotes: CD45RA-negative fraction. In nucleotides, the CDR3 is TGTGCCTGGAGTGTAGGGTTCTATGGCTACACCTTC. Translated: CAWSVGFYGYTF.